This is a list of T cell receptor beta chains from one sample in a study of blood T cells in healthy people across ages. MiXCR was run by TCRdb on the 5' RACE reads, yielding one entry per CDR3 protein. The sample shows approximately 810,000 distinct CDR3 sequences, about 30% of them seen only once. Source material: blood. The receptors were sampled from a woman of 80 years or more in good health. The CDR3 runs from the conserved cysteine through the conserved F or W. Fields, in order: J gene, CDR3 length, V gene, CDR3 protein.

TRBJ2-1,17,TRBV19,CASSIKTSGVIYNEQFF
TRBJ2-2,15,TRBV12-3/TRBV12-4,CASSFGGPGTGELFF
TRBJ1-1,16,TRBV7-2,CASSSRLTGVNTEAFF
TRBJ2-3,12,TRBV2,CASMPITDTQYF
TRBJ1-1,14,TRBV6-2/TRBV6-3,CASSYMGSPRKAFF
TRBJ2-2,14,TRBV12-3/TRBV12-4,CASSLLGGAGELFF
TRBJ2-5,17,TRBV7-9,CASSTLVGGTGGETQYF
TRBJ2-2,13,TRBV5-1,CASSLRPTGELFF
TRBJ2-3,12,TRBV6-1,CASSEWRDTQYF
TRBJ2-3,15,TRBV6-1,CASTLGGGITDTQYF
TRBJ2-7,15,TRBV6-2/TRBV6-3,CASSSPSGAVYEQYF
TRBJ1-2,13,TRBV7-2,CASSNPGGYGYTF
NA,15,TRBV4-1,CASSQREAGGNEQYF
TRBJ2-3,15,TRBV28,CASTPGGASTDTQYF